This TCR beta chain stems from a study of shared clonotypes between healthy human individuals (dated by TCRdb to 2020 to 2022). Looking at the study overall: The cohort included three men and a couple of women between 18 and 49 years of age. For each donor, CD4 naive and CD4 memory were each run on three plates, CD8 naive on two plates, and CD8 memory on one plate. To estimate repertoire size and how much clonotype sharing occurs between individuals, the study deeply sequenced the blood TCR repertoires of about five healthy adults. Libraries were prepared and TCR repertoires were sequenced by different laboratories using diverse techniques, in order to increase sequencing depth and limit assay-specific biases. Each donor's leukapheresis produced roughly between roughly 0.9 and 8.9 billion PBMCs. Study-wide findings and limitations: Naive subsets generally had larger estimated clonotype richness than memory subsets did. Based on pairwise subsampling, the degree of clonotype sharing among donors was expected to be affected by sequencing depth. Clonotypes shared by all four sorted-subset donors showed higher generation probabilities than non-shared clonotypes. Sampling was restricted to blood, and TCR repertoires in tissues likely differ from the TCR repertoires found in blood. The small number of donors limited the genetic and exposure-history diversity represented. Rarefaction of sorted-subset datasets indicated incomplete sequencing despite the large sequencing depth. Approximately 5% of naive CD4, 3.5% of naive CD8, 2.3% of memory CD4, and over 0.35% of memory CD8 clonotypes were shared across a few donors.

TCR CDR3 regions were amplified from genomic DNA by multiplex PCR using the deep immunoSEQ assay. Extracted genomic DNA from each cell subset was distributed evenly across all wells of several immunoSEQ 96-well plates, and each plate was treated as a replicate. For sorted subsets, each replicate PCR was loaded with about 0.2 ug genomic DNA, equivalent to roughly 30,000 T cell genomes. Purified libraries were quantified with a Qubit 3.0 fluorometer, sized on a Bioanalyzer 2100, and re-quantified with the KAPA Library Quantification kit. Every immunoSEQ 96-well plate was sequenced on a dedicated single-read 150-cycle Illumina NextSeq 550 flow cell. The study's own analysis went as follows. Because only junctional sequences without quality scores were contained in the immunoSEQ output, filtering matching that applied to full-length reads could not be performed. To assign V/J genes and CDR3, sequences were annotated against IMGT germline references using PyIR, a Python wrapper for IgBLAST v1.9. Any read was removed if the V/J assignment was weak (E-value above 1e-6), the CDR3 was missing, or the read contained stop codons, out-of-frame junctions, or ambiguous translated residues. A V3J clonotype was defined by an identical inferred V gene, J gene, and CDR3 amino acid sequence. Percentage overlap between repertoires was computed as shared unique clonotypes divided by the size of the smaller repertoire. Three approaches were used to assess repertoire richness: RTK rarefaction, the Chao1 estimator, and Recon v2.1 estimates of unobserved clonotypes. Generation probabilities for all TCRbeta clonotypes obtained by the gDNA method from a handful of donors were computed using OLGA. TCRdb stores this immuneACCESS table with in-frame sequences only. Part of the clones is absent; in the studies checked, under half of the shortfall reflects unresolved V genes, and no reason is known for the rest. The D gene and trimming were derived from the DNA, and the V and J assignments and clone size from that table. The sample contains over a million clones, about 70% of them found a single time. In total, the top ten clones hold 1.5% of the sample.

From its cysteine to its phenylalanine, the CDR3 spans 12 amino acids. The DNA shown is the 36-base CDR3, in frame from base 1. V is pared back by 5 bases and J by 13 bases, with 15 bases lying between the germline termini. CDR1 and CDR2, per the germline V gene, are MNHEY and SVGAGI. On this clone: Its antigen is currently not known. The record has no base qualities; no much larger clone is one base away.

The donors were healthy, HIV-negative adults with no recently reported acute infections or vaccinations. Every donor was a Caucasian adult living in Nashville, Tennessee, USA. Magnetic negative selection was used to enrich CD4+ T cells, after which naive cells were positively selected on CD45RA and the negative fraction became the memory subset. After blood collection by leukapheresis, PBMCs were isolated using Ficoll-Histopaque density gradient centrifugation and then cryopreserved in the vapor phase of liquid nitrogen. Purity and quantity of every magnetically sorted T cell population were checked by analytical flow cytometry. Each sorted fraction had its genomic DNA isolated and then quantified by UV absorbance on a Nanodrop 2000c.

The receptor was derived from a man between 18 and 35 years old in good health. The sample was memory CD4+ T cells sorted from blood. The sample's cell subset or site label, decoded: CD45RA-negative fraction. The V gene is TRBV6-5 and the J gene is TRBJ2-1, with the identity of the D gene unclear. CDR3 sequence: CASSPFPGDQFF. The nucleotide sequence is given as TGTGCCAGCAGTCCGTTTCCGGGCGACCAGTTCTTC.